This T cell receptor beta chain was captured in a study of cytomegalovirus exposure and HLA in healthy donors. The wider study: Earlier work reported 100 million or so unique TCR beta sequences from approximately 180 million T cells. Notes on the study in general: A later analysis showed that HLA-associated TCR beta chains had undergone more clonal expansion than equally common others. Presence/absence analysis assumed near-uniform sequencing depth across donors. Several V segments, TRBV6-2 and TRBV6-3 among them, could not be told apart and were dropped.

A note on this clone: Its antigen is undetermined.

Primers: 60 Vbeta forward and 13 Jbeta reverse. Sequenced by immunoSEQ multiplex PCR; TCRdb stores in-frame clones only, minus some. The profile shows about 89,000 clones, about four fifths of them singletons. The CDR3 is 16 amino acids. Germline CDR1 is LNHDA and CDR2 is SQIVND (reference sequence). V lost 3 bases and J lost 4; bases outside the gene matches: 7. This sequence joins TRBV19 and TRBJ2-2, with TRBD1 identical over 8 bases. The sample was PBMCs. This sequence was found in a female donor in good health and CMV-seropositive. The CDR3 nucleotides are TGTGCCAGTAGTATCTTCCAGGGGGCGATCACCGGGGAGCTGTTTTTT. Its translation: CASSIFQGAITGELFF.